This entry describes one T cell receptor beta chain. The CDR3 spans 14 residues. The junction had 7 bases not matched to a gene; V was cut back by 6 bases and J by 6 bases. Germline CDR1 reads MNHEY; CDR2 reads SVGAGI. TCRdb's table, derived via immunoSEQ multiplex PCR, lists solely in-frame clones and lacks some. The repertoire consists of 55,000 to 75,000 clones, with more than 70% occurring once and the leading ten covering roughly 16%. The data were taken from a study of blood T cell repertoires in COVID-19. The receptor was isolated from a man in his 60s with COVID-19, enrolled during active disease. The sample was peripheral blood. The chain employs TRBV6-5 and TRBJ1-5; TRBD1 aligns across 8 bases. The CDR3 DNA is TGTGCCAGCAGAACAGACAGGGGATCTCAGCCCCAGCATTTT. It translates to CASRTDRGSQPQHF.